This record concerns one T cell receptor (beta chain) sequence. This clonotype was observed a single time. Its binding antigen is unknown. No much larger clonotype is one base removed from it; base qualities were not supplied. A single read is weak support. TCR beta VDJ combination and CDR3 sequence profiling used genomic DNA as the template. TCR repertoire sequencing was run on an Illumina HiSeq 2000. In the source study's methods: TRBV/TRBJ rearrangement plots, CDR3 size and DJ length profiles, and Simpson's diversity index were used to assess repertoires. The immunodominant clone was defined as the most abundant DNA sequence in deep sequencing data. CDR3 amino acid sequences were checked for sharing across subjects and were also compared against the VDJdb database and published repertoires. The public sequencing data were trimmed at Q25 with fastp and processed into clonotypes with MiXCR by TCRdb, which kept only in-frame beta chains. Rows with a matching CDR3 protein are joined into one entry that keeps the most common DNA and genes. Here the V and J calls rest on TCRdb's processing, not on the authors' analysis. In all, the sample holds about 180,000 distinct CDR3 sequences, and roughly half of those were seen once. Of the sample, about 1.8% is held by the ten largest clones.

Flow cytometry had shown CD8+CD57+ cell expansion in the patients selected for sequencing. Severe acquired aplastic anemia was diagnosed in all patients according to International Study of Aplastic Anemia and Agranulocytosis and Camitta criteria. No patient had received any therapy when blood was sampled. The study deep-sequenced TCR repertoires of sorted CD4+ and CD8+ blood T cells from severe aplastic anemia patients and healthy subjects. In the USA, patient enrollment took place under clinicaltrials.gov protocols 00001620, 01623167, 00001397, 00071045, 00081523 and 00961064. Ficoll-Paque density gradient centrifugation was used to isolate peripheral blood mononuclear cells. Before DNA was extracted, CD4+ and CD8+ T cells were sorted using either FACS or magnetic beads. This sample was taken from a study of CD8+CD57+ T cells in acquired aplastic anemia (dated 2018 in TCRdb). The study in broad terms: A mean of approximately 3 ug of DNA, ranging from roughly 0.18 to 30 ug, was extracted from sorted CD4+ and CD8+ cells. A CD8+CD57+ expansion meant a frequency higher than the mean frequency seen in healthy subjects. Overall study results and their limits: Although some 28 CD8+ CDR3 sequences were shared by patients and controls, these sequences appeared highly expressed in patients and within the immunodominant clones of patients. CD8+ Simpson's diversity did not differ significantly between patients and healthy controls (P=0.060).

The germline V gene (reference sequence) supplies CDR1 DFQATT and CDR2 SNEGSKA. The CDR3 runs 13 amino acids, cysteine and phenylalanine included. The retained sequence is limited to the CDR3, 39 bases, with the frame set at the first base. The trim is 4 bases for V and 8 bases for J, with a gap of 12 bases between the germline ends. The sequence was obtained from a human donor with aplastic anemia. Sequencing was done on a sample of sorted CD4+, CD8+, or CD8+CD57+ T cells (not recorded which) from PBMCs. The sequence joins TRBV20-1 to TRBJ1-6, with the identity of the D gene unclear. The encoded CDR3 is CSANRVLDSPLHF. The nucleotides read TGCAGTGCTAACCGGGTCTTAGATTCACCCCTCCACTTT.